A selection of T cell receptor beta chains follows, all from one sample in a study of blood T cell repertoires in COVID-19. Some clones are missing from TCRdb's copy, which holds only in-frame ones; the method was immunoSEQ multiplex PCR. The sample has about 70,000 clones, approximately 89% seen once. Sequenced sample: peripheral blood. These receptors came from an older man with acute or convalescent COVID-19. Both conserved end residues are part of each CDR3. Not all rows give a size; the values are once, few, many and, for expanded clones, a class.

abundance	j_gene	v_gene	CDR3aa
NA	TRBJ1-6	TRBV5-1	CASSQSHRGDNSPLHF
once	TRBJ2-1	TRBV4-3	CASSRRFLTRGLNEQFF
NA	TRBJ2-5	TRBV29-1	CSVVGSGRESKETQYF
NA	TRBJ2-3	TRBV11-3	CASSPPREVGTDTQYF
NA	TRBJ2-7	TRBV6-2/TRBV6-3	CASSYTASGMYEQYF
NA	TRBJ2-3	TRBV6-2/TRBV6-3	CASNPWASGRADTQYF
few	TRBJ1-1	TRBV6-5	CASKSRTANTEAFF
NA	TRBJ2-7	TRBV27	CASSLAPGLGYEQYF
few	TRBJ2-7	TRBV6-6	CASRAGTATYEQYF
NA	TRBJ1-5	TRBV7-2	CASSSPGGTRNQPQHF
NA	TRBJ1-2	TRBV24-1	CATSDVRQGYYGYTF
NA	TRBJ2-3	TRBV5-1	CASSIGVPPDTQYF
NA	TRBJ1-5	TRBV2	CASSKDRVGQPQHF
NA	TRBJ1-1	TRBV11-2	CASSLDGGRNTEAFF
NA	TRBJ1-1	TRBV5-5	CASSLEVANTEAFF
NA	TRBJ2-7	TRBV5-1	CASSFGTNSYEQYF
NA	TRBJ2-2	TRBV19	CASSMGGEAGELFF
NA	TRBJ2-1	TRBV29-1	CSVSNENEQFF
once	TRBJ1-2	TRBV28	CASRSQQESTHGYTF
NA	TRBJ2-3	TRBV5-1	CASSLVQLDTQYF
NA	TRBJ2-1	TRBV7-9	CASSLGLHNEQFF
NA	TRBJ1-5	TRBV6-2/TRBV6-3	CASSYLWQEELSNQPQHF
once	TRBJ2-5	TRBV9	CASSTLGRGEETQYF
few	TRBJ2-7	TRBV5-1	CASSADRVDEQYF
once	TRBJ2-7	TRBV7-9	CASSALLDGLGLYEQYF
NA	TRBJ2-7	TRBV10-3	CAIGQSYEQYF
once	TRBJ2-1	TRBV27	CASSRPSGGNEQFF
once	TRBJ2-2	TRBV6-2/TRBV6-3	CASSSGTSGTNTGELFF
NA	TRBJ2-3	TRBV19	CASSIGAGIGSTDTQYF
NA	TRBJ2-4	TRBV4-3	CASSPGTGEKAKNIQYF
NA	TRBJ2-1	TRBV2	CASRLLAAYNEQFF
NA	TRBJ2-3	TRBV9	CASSARLAGTDTQYF
few	TRBJ2-7	TRBV14	CASSQVLRNRGLGEQYF
NA	TRBJ1-5	TRBV28	CASRTVDNQPQHF
NA	TRBJ2-2	TRBV30	CACGGAGTGELFF
once	TRBJ2-5	TRBV5-1	CASSRWVSGEETQYF
NA	TRBJ2-7	TRBV7-6	CASSHSPTTSGRSEEQYF
NA	TRBJ1-5	TRBV5-1	CASSLVGTDNQPQHF
NA	TRBJ2-7	TRBV7-2	CASSSSGGGYEQYF
NA	TRBJ1-1	TRBV18	CASSSSGGLNTEAFF
NA	TRBJ2-1	TRBV18	CASSPQLAGGSYNEQFF
NA	TRBJ1-2	TRBV19	CASSIVEQENGYTF
once	TRBJ1-6	TRBV7-9	CATEPFRDRDNSPLHF
NA	TRBJ2-4	TRBV19	CASSNLGVAKNIQYF
NA	TRBJ2-1	TRBV19	CASRPGTSAEQFF
NA	TRBJ1-3	TRBV2	CASRERWIRENTIYF
NA	TRBJ2-7	TRBV7-8	CASSPGTGVPPYEQYF
NA	TRBJ2-2	TRBV6-4	CASSDSYRNTGELFF
NA	TRBJ1-2	TRBV5-1	CASNAGNGGYTF
NA	TRBJ1-6	TRBV5-4	CASSLAGNSPLHF
NA	TRBJ1-3	TRBV6-5	CATKRGPLSGNTIYF
NA	TRBJ1-1	TRBV12-5	CASGLPPPPRGRNTEAFF
NA	TRBJ1-2	TRBV6-1	CASSEVAGYYGYTF
NA	TRBJ2-7	TRBV27	CASSSMSSYEQYF
few	TRBJ2-3	TRBV7-6	CASSLGSTGRWPDTQYF
NA	TRBJ1-4	TRBV29-1	CSVNTGMVNEKLFF
NA	TRBJ2-6	TRBV7-9	CASSIGTGGATGANVLTF
NA	TRBJ1-2	TRBV28	CASSLLPGQGESYGYTF